What follows describes a single TCR beta chain. What it binds is not known. The V end was cut by 7 bases, the J end by 1 base, with 4 bases between. The CDR3 runs 11 residues. Germline CDR1 and CDR2: PRHDT and FYEKMQ (reference sequence). The data are from a study of CD8+ T cells in alopecia areata. For the study at large: Tofacitinib treatment spanned 6 to 18 months, with 6 months off drug afterward. Study-level points and caveats: Normal scalp had lower clonality than lesional scalp, with alopecia totalis/universalis lesions showing this most strongly.

Sequencing relied on a cDNA template that was reverse transcribed from extracted RNA. Using immunoSEQ multiplex PCR, the repertoire was profiled, and TCRdb retains in-frame clones only, with some absent. In the table there are fewer than 200,000 clones, approximately 56% of which are singletons. This receptor was identified in a human donor with alopecia areata. V gene TRBV13 combines with J gene TRBJ1-1; no firm D call. This sample comprised CD4+ T cells sorted from blood, obtained at week 0. In DNA form, the CDR3 reads TGTGCCAGCAAGGGGAACACTGAAGCTTTCTTT. It encodes CASKGNTEAFF. The whole variable domain, remainder taken from reference TRBV13 and TRBJ1-1, is AAGVIQSPRHLIKEKRETATLKCYPIPRHDTVYWYQQGPGQDPQFLISFYEKMQSDKGSIPDRFSAQQFSDYHSELNMSSLELGDSALYFCASKGNTEAFFGQGTRLTVV.